This T cell receptor beta chain was observed in a study of T-cell memory formation after mild COVID-19 (dated by TCRdb to 2020 to 2022). Study-wide context: TCR sequence clusters from the two donors were largely donor specific. Longitudinal TCRalpha and TCRbeta repertoire sequencing tracked T-cell clones expanding and contracting after mild COVID-19 in two donors. Two young, previously healthy adult volunteers, one female and one male, were included in the cohort. Paper-wide results and their limitations: SARS-CoV-2 specificity of the second-wave clones peaking on day 37 was not confirmed. The study included only two mild cases, and larger cohorts that include severe cases with pre-infection samples were judged to be necessary. Balanced CD4/CD8 phenotypes were observed for clones contracting from day 15 to 85, whereas a bias towards CD4+ was observed for a second wave of clones expanding from day 15 to 37. Some responding clones were detected in pre-infection memory, suggesting pre-existing cross-reactive memory T cells joined the SARS-CoV-2 response. Contracting CD4+ clones turned up mainly in the CM and EM memory subsets, whereas EMRA was where CD8+ clones were enriched.

This clonotype was counted only a few times. The specificity of this receptor is unknown. The input lacks base qualities; no much larger clone sits a single base away. The reads were generated on an Illumina NovaSeq 6000. Using 5'RACE with constant-segment primers, TCRalpha and TCRbeta cDNA libraries were constructed, with sample barcodes and unique molecular identifiers added in the process. RNA was extracted from every sample with Trizol reagent. The libraries were amplified in two PCR steps, and the second step added a second sample barcode and Illumina TruSeq adapters. The libraries were sequenced on an Illumina NovaSeq using 2 x 150 bp paired-end reads. On the study's bioinformatics: Demultiplexing of reads and collapsing into UMI-guided consensus sequences were performed with migec v1.2.7. Using mixcr v2.1.11, UMI consensuses were aligned to TRA and TRB V and J templates and then assembled into clonotypes. Clonotypes were classified as expanded or contracted when called significant by both edgeR and NoisET, with noise models trained on biological replicates. edgeR calls used a false discovery rate-adjusted p below 0.01 and a log2 fold-change threshold of 1. PCA with hierarchical clustering of max-normalized trajectories of the 1000 most abundant clonotypes was used as exploratory dynamics analysis. Separately sequenced CD4+ and CD8+ repertoires were used to assign a CD4 or CD8 phenotype to each responding clone. TCRdb reanalyzed the raw reads on its own, using fastp at Q25 for trimming and MiXCR for clone calling, and kept in-frame beta chains. Entries are consolidated by CDR3 protein sequence, retaining the most common genes and DNA. The V and J calls, along with clone size, are taken from TCRdb and not from the paper's own processing. The sample data list 75,000 to 95,000 distinct CDR3 sequences, and about 13% of these were observed just once. 27% of the sample rests with the top ten.

The CDR3 goes from the cysteine to the phenylalanine over 15 residues. Kept here is only the CDR3 DNA, which spans 45 bases and is read in frame from base 1. V is reduced by 5 bases and J by 0 bases, leaving a spacing of 11 bases between them. As encoded in the germline V gene (reference sequence), CDR1 is MNHNY while CDR2 is SVGAGI. Ficoll-Paque density gradient centrifugation was used to isolate PBMCs. The origin of this receptor is an adult woman who had mild COVID-19 (a few samples of this study predate the infection). The sample titles of this study are shuffled in the database, so cell type and time point are left out; the donor was told from shared clones. Material: PBMCs or a T cell subset sorted from them (not recorded which). The chain links TRBV6-6 with TRBJ1-3; no D gene can be assigned with confidence. The CDR3 protein is CASSTPYTSGNTIYF. The DNA sequence is as follows: TGTGCCAGCAGTACCCCATACACCTCTGGAAACACCATATATTTT.